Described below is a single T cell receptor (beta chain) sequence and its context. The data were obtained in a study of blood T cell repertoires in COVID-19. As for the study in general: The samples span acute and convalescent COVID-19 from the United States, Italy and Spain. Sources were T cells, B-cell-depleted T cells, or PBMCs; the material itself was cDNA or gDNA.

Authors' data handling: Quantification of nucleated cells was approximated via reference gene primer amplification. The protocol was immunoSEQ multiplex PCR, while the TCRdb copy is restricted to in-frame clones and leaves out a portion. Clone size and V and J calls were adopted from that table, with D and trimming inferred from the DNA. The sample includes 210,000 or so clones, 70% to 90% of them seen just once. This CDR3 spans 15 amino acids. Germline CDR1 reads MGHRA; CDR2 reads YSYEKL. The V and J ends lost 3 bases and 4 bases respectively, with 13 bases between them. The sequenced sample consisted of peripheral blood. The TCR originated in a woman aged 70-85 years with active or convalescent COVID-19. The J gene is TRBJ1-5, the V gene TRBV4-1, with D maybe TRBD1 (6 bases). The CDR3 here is CASSHQGSGNQPQHF. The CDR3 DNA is TGCGCCAGCAGCCATCAGGGGTCAGGGAATCAGCCCCAGCATTTT.